This T cell receptor (beta chain) was captured in a study of graft-versus-host responses after intestinal transplantation. This CDR3 is built from 14 residues. V dropped 6 bases and J dropped 4; count of bases not matched to a gene: 6. Germline loops: CDR1 MNHEY, CDR2 SVGAGI. Sequenced by immunoSEQ multiplex PCR; TCRdb stores in-frame clones only, minus some. In the table there are 60,000 to 65,000 clones, about 89% of which are singletons. Investigators treated the graft tissue so that it released intraepithelial and lamina propria lymphocytes. The chain combines TRBV6-5 with TRBJ1-5, with 7 bases aligning to TRBD1. This TCR derives from a human patient who received an intestinal transplant, so some T cells may come from the graft donor. The source was ileum tissue, collected roughly 54 weeks after transplant. As DNA, the CDR3 is TGTGCCAGCAGAGGGACAGTTCATAATCAGCCCCAGCATTTT. Translation: CASRGTVHNQPQHF.